This is a list of T cell receptor beta chains from one sample in a study of CD8+ T cells in alopecia areata. Sequencing was performed with immunoSEQ multiplex PCR; in TCRdb, only in-frame clones are kept and a portion is missing. This table holds 12,000 or so clones, roughly 65% found once. The sample taken for sequencing was skin. Source of these receptors: a human donor with alopecia areata. Both conserved end residues are part of each CDR3. A D gene is named only where the DNA matches it firmly. A clone size is listed for some rows: how often the clone was seen (once, few, many), or a class if it is expanded.

v_call: TRBV6-6
d_call: .
clone_size: .
j_call: TRBJ1-5
cdr3_nt: TGTGCCAGCAGTTACCCTTGGGGGAGTGGCCAGCCCCAGCATTTT
cdr3_aa: CASSYPWGSGQPQHF

v_call: TRBV6-5
d_call: .
clone_size: few
j_call: TRBJ1-1
cdr3_nt: TGTGCCAGCGGGAGACAGTTCATGAACACTGAAGCTTTCTTT
cdr3_aa: CASGRQFMNTEAFF

v_call: TRBV9
d_call: .
clone_size: .
j_call: TRBJ2-7
cdr3_nt: TGTGCCAGCAGCGCCGGGGACGGGCGGGACTCCTACGAGCAGTACTTC
cdr3_aa: CASSAGDGRDSYEQYF

v_call: TRBV10-2
d_call: .
clone_size: .
j_call: TRBJ2-3
cdr3_nt: TGCGCCAGCACGGGCACAGATACGCAGTATTTT
cdr3_aa: CASTGTDTQYF

v_call: TRBV7-9
d_call: TRBD1
clone_size: few
j_call: TRBJ2-5
cdr3_nt: TGTGCCAGCAGCTTAAGTTGGGGACAGGAGCAAGAGACCCAGTACTTC
cdr3_aa: CASSLSWGQEQETQYF

v_call: TRBV6-5
d_call: .
clone_size: .
j_call: TRBJ2-7
cdr3_nt: TGTGCCAGCAGCCCCCAGCTTGACGAGCAGTACTTC
cdr3_aa: CASSPQLDEQYF

v_call: TRBV7-9
d_call: .
clone_size: .
j_call: TRBJ1-2
cdr3_nt: TGTGCCAGCGGGCAAAACTATGGCTACACCTTC
cdr3_aa: CASGQNYGYTF

v_call: TRBV10-3
d_call: .
clone_size: medium-sized
j_call: TRBJ2-1
cdr3_nt: TGTGCCATCGGACGGGGGGCACCCCGGGACAATGAGCAGTTCTTC
cdr3_aa: CAIGRGAPRDNEQFF

v_call: TRBV10-3
d_call: .
clone_size: .
j_call: TRBJ2-7
cdr3_nt: TGTGCCATACAGGACAGTCGATCCTACGAGCAGTACTTC
cdr3_aa: CAIQDSRSYEQYF

v_call: TRBV9
d_call: .
clone_size: .
j_call: TRBJ1-2
cdr3_nt: TGTGCCAGCAGCGTAGAGGGATTCAGCTATGGCTACACCTTC
cdr3_aa: CASSVEGFSYGYTF

v_call: TRBV29-1
d_call: TRBD2
clone_size: .
j_call: TRBJ2-3
cdr3_nt: TGCAGCGTTGGGACTAGCGGGAGCCATTCAGATACGCAGTATTTT
cdr3_aa: CSVGTSGSHSDTQYF

v_call: TRBV6-1
d_call: .
clone_size: few
j_call: TRBJ1-4
cdr3_nt: TGTGCCAGCAGTGATTCGGGGTATAATGAAAAACTGTTTTTT
cdr3_aa: CASSDSGYNEKLFF

v_call: TRBV18
d_call: TRBD1
clone_size: once
j_call: TRBJ1-2
cdr3_nt: TGTGCCAGCTCAAGCGGACAGGGAGACCTCTATGGCTACACCTTC
cdr3_aa: CASSSGQGDLYGYTF

v_call: TRBV10-2
d_call: .
clone_size: .
j_call: TRBJ1-1
cdr3_nt: TGCGCCAGCAGTGAGGCGGAGAGATCGGAGAACACTGAAGCTTTCTTT
cdr3_aa: CASSEAERSENTEAFF

v_call: TRBV5-1
d_call: .
clone_size: few
j_call: TRBJ1-4
cdr3_nt: TGCGCCAGCAGCCGGGAAGCTAATGAAAAACTGTTTTTT
cdr3_aa: CASSREANEKLFF

v_call: TRBV6-5
d_call: .
clone_size: .
j_call: TRBJ1-1
cdr3_nt: TGTGCCAGCAGTTACAGGGTTCGGGGGAGGAACACTGAAGCTTTCTTT
cdr3_aa: CASSYRVRGRNTEAFF

v_call: TRBV11-3
d_call: .
clone_size: .
j_call: TRBJ2-1
cdr3_nt: TGTGCCAGCAGCACGGACAGAAACTACAATGAGCAGTTCTTC
cdr3_aa: CASSTDRNYNEQFF

v_call: TRBV5-1
d_call: .
clone_size: once
j_call: TRBJ2-7
cdr3_nt: TGCGCCAGCAGATCCTCAGGGGGGACCGCACTGGACGAGCAGTACTTC
cdr3_aa: CASRSSGGTALDEQYF

v_call: TRBV5-1
d_call: .
clone_size: once
j_call: TRBJ1-1
cdr3_nt: TGCGCCAGCAGCCTGACCGCAAGGACCGGTGAAGCTTTCTTT
cdr3_aa: CASSLTARTGEAFF

v_call: TRBV28
d_call: .
clone_size: .
j_call: TRBJ2-7
cdr3_nt: TGTGCCAGCAGTATTCGGGTGAGGAATAGCGGGCAGTACTTC
cdr3_aa: CASSIRVRNSGQYF

v_call: TRBV7-3
d_call: TRBD1
clone_size: few
j_call: TRBJ1-3
cdr3_nt: TGTGCCAGCAGCTTATCACAGGGGGGCAGCTCTGGAAACACCATATATTTT
cdr3_aa: CASSLSQGGSSGNTIYF

v_call: TRBV9
d_call: TRBD1
clone_size: .
j_call: TRBJ1-2
cdr3_nt: TGTGCCAGCAGCACGACCGCCGGGACAGCGTATGGCTACACCTTC
cdr3_aa: CASSTTAGTAYGYTF

v_call: TRBV5-8
d_call: TRBD2
clone_size: .
j_call: TRBJ2-7
cdr3_nt: TGTGCCAGCAGCCTTATGGGACTAGCGGATTACGAGCAGTACTTC
cdr3_aa: CASSLMGLADYEQYF

v_call: TRBV19
d_call: .
clone_size: .
j_call: TRBJ2-3
cdr3_nt: TGTGCCAGTAGTATAGAGGTTACAGATACGCAGTATTTT
cdr3_aa: CASSIEVTDTQYF

v_call: TRBV5-1
d_call: .
clone_size: few
j_call: TRBJ2-5
cdr3_nt: TGCGCCAGCAGCTTGGAGACCCAGTACTTC
cdr3_aa: CASSLETQYF